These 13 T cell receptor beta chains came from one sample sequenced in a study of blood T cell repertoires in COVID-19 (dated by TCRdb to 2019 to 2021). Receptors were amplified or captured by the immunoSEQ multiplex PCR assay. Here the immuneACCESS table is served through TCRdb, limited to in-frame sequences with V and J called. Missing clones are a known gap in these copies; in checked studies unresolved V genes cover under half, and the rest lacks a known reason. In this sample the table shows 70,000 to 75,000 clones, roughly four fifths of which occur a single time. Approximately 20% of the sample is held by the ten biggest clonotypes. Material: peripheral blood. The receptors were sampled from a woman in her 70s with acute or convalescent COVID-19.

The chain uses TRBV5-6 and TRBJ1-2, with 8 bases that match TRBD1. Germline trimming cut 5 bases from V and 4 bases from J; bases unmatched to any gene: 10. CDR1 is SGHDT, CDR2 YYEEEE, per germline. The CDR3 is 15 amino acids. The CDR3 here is CASRGRGQVVYGYTF. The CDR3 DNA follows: TGTGCCAGCAGGGGGAGGGGACAGGTGGTCTATGGCTACACCTTC.

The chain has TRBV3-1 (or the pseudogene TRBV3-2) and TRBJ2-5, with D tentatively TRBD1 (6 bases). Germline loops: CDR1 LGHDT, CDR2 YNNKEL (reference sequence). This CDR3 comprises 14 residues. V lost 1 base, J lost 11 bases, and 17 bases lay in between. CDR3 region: CASSQVRARGIQYF. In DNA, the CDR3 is TGTGCCAGCAGCCAAGTACGGGCTAGGGGGATTCAGTACTTC.

CDR3 sequence reads: CASSQGTGVDTEAFF. The CDR3, as DNA: TGTGCCAGCAGCCAAGGTACGGGGGTGGACACTGAAGCTTTCTTT. The gene calls are TRBV4-2 and TRBJ1-1; maybe TRBD1 (5 bases). Germline V gene lookup returns CDR1 LGHNA and CDR2 YNFKEQ. Trimming cost V 1 base and J 3 bases, with 12 bases left between them. The CDR3 has 15 residues.

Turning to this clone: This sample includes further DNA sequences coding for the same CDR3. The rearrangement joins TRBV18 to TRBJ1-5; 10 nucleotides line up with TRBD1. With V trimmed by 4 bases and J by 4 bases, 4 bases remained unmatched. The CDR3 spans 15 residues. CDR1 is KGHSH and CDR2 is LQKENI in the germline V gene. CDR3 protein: CASSLDRGRNQPQHF. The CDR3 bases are TGTGCCAGCTCACTTGACAGGGGGCGGAATCAGCCCCAGCATTTT. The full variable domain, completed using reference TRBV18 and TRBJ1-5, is NAGVMQNPRHLVRRRGQEARLRCSPMKGHSHVYWYRQLPEEGLKFMVYLQKENIIDESGMPKERFSAEFPKEGPSILRIQQVVRGDSAAYFCASSLDRGRNQPQHFGDGTRLSIL.

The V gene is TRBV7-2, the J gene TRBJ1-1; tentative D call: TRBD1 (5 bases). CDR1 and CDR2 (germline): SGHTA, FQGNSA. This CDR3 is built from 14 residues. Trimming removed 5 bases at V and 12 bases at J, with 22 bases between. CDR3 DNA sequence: TGTGCCAGCAGCCTAGGGCGTTCGACAGTCCGACCTTTCTTT. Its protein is CASSLGRSTVRPFF.

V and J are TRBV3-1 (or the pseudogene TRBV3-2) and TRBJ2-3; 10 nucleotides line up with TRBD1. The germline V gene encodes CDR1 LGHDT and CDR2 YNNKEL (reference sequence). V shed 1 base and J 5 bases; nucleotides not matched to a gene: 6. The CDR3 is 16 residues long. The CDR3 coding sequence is TGTGCCAGCAGCCAAGTAGGGACAGGGGTTGGAGATACGCAGTATTTT. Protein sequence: CASSQVGTGVGDTQYF.

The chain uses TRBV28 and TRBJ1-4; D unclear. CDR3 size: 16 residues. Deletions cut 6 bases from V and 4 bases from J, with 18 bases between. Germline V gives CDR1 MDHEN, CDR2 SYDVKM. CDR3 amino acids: CASSPPLVRFNEKLFF. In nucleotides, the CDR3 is TGTGCCAGCAGCCCCCCTCTAGTACGGTTTAATGAAAAACTGTTTTTT.

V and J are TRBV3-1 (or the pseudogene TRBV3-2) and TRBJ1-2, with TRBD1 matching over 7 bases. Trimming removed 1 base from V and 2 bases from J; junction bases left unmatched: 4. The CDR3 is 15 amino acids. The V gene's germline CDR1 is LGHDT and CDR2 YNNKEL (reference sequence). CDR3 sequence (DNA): TGTGCCAGCAGCCAAGGCGGCAGGGGGAACTATGGCTACACCTTC. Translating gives CASSQGGRGNYGYTF.

CDR3 in amino acids: CASSLSGSGRRGDTQYF. In DNA, the CDR3 is TGTGCCAGCAGCCTCTCAGGGAGCGGGAGGAGGGGGGATACGCAGTATTTT. J is TRBJ2-3 and V is TRBV28, with 9 bases lining up with TRBD2. Germline CDR1 reads MDHEN; CDR2 reads SYDVKM. This CDR3 has 17 amino acids. Trimming at V came to 6 bases and at J to 6 bases, leaving 16 bases not matched to a gene.

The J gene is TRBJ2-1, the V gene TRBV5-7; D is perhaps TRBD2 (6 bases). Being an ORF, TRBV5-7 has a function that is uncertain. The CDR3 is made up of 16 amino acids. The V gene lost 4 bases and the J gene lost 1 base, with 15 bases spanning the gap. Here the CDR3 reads CASSLGWEESYNEQFF. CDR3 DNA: TGTGCCAGCAGCCTGGGTTGGGAGGAGTCCTACAATGAGCAGTTCTTC.

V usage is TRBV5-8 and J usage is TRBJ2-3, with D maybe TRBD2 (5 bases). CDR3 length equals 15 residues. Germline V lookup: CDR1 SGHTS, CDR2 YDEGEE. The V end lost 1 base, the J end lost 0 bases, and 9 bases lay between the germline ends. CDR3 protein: CASSLSTGSTDTQYF. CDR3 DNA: TGTGCCAGCAGCTTGTCAACGGGAAGCACAGATACGCAGTATTTT.

The CDR3 DNA reads as TGCAGTGCTAGTGGTGGGGGGTGGCAAGATGAAAAACTGTTTTTT. Protein product: CSASGGGWQDEKLFF. The rearrangement links TRBV20-1 to TRBJ1-4, with a possible D match to TRBD1 (5 bases). The CDR3 is 15 residues long. V was shortened by 3 bases and J by 6 bases, with 17 bases between the two germline ends. Germline CDR1 reads DFQATT; CDR2 reads SNEGSKA (reference sequence).

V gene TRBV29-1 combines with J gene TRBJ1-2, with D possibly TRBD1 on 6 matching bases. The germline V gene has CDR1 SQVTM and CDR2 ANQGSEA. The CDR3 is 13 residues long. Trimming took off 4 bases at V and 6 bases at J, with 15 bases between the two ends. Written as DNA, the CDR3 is TGCAGCGTTGCCCGCGGGGGCAAGGATGGCTACACCTTC. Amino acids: CSVARGGKDGYTF.